A selection of T cell receptor beta chains follows, all from one sample in a study of shared clonotypes between healthy human individuals. Profiled with immunoSEQ multiplex PCR; TCRdb holds only in-frame clones, not every one. Of approximately 530,000 clones listed, 95% to 97% are singletons. The sample consisted of naive CD4+ T cells sorted from blood. All receptors come from a woman aged 25 to 39 in good health. Both conserved end residues are part of each CDR3. The order of the fields is clone size, J gene, D gene, V gene, CDR3 DNA, CDR3 protein. A D gene is named only where the DNA matches it firmly. Size tells how often a clone was seen (once, few, many) or the class of an expanded clone, and some rows leave it out.

>.|TRBJ2-3|TRBD1|TRBV5-1
TGCGCCAGCGGGACAGGGGTTGGGACAGATACGCAGTATTTT
CASGTGVGTDTQYF
>.|TRBJ1-5|TRBD1|TRBV5-5
TGTGCCAGCAGCTCCCGCGTTTTAGGGGGCCCTCAGCCCCAGCATTTT
CASSSRVLGGPQPQHF
>.|TRBJ2-7|.|TRBV11-1
TGTGCCAGCAGGCCCGGGACGGAAACCTACGAGCAGTACTTC
CASRPGTETYEQYF
>once|TRBJ1-2|TRBD1|TRBV6-5
TGTGCCAGCAGCGCCAGGGGGACTTATGGCTACACCTTC
CASSARGTYGYTF
>.|TRBJ2-2|.|TRBV5-1
TGCGCCAGCAGCTTGGTTTTTTGGGGGTCCGACGGGGAGCTGTTTTTT
CASSLVFWGSDGELFF
>.|TRBJ2-7|.|TRBV10-3
TGTGCCACCAGGGGTAGCTCCTACGAGCAGTACTTC
CATRGSSYEQYF
>.|TRBJ2-1|.|TRBV19
TGTGCCAGTAGTGACAACCGGGACACAGGGCAGTTCTTC
CASSDNRDTGQFF
>.|TRBJ2-3|.|TRBV11-2
TGTGCCAGCAGCTTAGATGCTAGCCTCAATACGCAGTATTTT
CASSLDASLNTQYF
>.|TRBJ1-3|TRBD1|TRBV9
TGTGCCAGCAGCGCGCGCCAGGGGGGGACGAACACCATATATTTT
CASSARQGGTNTIYF
>once|TRBJ1-1|.|TRBV6-5
TGTGCCAGCAGTGGTTTTACAGGGCCTAACACTGAAGCTTTCTTT
CASSGFTGPNTEAFF
>.|TRBJ2-2|TRBD2|TRBV10-3
TGTGCCATCAGTGAGTCGACACTAGCGGGAAATACCGGGGAGCTGTTTTTT
CAISESTLAGNTGELFF
>.|TRBJ2-6|.|TRBV5-1
TGCGCCAGCAGCTTGGACAGGGCCCTTCGCGCTGGGGCCAACGTCCTGACTTTC
CASSLDRALRAGANVLTF
>.|TRBJ2-1|.|TRBV7-9
TGTGCCAGCAGGAATTCGGCTAGCAGGAATGAGCAGTTCTTC
CASRNSASRNEQFF
>.|TRBJ2-7|TRBD1|TRBV2
TGTGCCAGCAGATGGGGACAGGCCCGATACGAGCAGTACTTC
CASRWGQARYEQYF
>.|TRBJ2-3|TRBD2|TRBV5-6
TGTGCCAGCAGCTACGCTAGCGGATTCCCTATAAGCACAGATACGCAGTATTTT
CASSYASGFPISTDTQYF
>.|TRBJ2-1|TRBD2|TRBV18
TGTGCCAGCTCCCCCCAGGTAGCGGGGATCAATGAGCAGTTCTTC
CASSPQVAGINEQFF
>.|TRBJ1-1|.|TRBV2
TGTGCCAGCACCACAGGGAAACGAGGTGAAGCTTTCTTT
CASTTGKRGEAFF
>.|TRBJ2-3|.|TRBV28
TGTGCCACTAAAGGGGGAGGGAGGGATACGCAGTATTTT
CATKGGGRDTQYF
>.|TRBJ2-1|TRBD2|TRBV5-1
TGCGCCAGCAGCTCAACTAGCGGGAGTGATAATGAGCAGTTCTTC
CASSSTSGSDNEQFF
>.|TRBJ1-3|.|TRBV6-5
TGTGCCAGCAGTCACGACAGAGGAAGAAACACCATATATTTT
CASSHDRGRNTIYF
>.|TRBJ2-7|.|TRBV2
TGTGCCAGCAGGGATATCTACGAGCAGTACTTC
CASRDIYEQYF
>.|TRBJ2-1|.|TRBV6-5
TGTGCCAGCAGTTACTACGAGGGAGAGAGCCATGAGCAGTTCTTC
CASSYYEGESHEQFF
>.|TRBJ1-1|.|TRBV18
TGTGCCAGCTCACGAAGTGTGGACACCTTGAACACTGAAGCTTTCTTT
CASSRSVDTLNTEAFF
>.|TRBJ2-7|.|TRBV5-5
TGTGCCAGCAACCCCTACCTAGCGTTGAGCTCCTACGAGCAGTACTTC
CASNPYLALSSYEQYF
>.|TRBJ1-1|.|TRBV28
TGTGCCAGCAGTTTCGGGGAAAACACTGAAGCTTTCTTT
CASSFGENTEAFF
>.|TRBJ2-3|TRBD2|TRBV29-1
TGCAGCGTTACGGGGCCTCCGGGAGGGAGCACAGATACGCAGTATTTT
CSVTGPPGGSTDTQYF
>.|TRBJ2-1|TRBD2|TRBV10-3
TGTGCCATCGTCTCTAGCGGAAGCTCCTACAATGAGCAGTTCTTC
CAIVSSGSSYNEQFF
>.|TRBJ1-1|.|TRBV6-1
TGTGCCAGCGGGAAACTGAACACTGAAGCTTTCTTT
CASGKLNTEAFF
>.|TRBJ1-2|.|TRBV2
TGTGCCAGCAGTGGACCGGGACCGATGTTCTCCACCTTC
CASSGPGPMFSTF
>.|TRBJ2-3|TRBD2|TRBV19
TGTGCCAGTAGTGGAGGAGGACTAGGGACCTCTAGCACAGATACGCAGTATTTT
CASSGGGLGTSSTDTQYF
>once|TRBJ2-7|.|TRBV5-1
TGCGCCAGCAGCTCGAGAGGGGGAACCTCCTACGAGCAGTACTTC
CASSSRGGTSYEQYF
>.|TRBJ1-5|TRBD1|TRBV2
TGTGCCAGCAGTGGGGACAGGGAGTATCAGCCCCAGCATTTT
CASSGDREYQPQHF
>.|TRBJ2-5|.|TRBV10-3
TGTGCCATCGCTGCCCGGGAGACCCAGTACTTC
CAIAARETQYF
>.|TRBJ1-5|.|TRBV18
TGTGCCAGCTCACCCCAGAGGGGCAATCAGCCCCAGCATTTT
CASSPQRGNQPQHF
>.|TRBJ1-1|.|TRBV5-4
TGTGCCAGCAGGAAAAACACAGGATATCTAGCGGAAGCTTTCTTT
CASRKNTGYLAEAFF
>.|TRBJ2-5|.|TRBV4-1
TGCGCCAGCAGCCAAGACGGACAGTTCCAAGAGACCCAGTACTTC
CASSQDGQFQETQYF
>.|TRBJ2-7|.|TRBV7-9
TGTGCCAGCAGCCCCAGATATGGGGCCACTGAGCAGTACTTC
CASSPRYGATEQYF
>.|TRBJ2-7|TRBD1|TRBV5-8
TGTGCCGGACGGGACAGGGGACTCTACGAGCAGTACTTC
CAGRDRGLYEQYF
>.|TRBJ2-2|.|TRBV11-2
TGTGCCAGCAGCTCCTCTAAGGTTGGAGGGGAGCTGTTTTTT
CASSSSKVGGELFF
>.|TRBJ2-7|.|TRBV7-9
TGTGCCAGCAGCTTCGGGGATGGGGAGCAGTACTTC
CASSFGDGEQYF